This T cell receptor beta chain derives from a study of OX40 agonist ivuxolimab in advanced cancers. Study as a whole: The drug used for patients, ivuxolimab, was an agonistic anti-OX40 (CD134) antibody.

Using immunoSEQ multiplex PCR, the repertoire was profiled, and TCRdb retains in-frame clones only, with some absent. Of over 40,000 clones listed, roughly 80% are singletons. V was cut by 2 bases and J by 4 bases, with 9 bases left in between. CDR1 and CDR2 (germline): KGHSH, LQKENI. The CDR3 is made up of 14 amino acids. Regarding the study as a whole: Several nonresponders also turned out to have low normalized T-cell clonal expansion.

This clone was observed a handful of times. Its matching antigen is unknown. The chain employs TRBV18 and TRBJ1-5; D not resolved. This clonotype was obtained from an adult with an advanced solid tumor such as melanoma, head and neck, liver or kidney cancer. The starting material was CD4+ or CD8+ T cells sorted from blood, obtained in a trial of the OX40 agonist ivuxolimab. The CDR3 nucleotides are TGTGCCAGCTCACCATCTGTTGGGAATCAGCCCCAGCATTTT. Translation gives CASSPSVGNQPQHF.